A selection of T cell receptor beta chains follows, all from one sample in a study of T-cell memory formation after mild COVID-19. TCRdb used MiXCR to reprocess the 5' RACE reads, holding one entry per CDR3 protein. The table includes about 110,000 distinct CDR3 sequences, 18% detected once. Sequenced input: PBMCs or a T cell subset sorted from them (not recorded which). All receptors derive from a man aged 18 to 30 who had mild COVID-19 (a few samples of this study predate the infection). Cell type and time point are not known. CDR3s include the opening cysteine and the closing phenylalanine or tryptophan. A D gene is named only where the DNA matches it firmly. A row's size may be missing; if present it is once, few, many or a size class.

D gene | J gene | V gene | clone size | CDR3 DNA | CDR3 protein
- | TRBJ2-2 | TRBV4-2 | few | TGTGCCAGCAGCCAAGACTACGGGGGCAACACCGGGGAGCTGTTTTTT | CASSQDYGGNTGELFF
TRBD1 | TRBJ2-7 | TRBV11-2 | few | TGTGCCAGCAGATACTCAACAGGGGCCGGCGAGCAGTACTTC | CASRYSTGAGEQYF
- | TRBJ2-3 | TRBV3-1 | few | TGTGCCAGCAGCCAGTGGGATGCTAGCACAGATACGCAGTATTTT | CASSQWDASTDTQYF
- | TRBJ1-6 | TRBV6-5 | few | TGTGCCAGCAGTTTGGAGAAGGGGAGGTTTAATTCACCCCTCCACTTT | CASSLEKGRFNSPLHF
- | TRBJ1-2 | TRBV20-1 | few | TGCAGTGCTGCCCAAAACTATGGCTACACCTTC | CSAAQNYGYTF
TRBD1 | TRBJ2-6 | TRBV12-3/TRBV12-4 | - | TGTGCCAGCAGCTTCAGCCCGGGACAGCTATTCCCTGGGGCCAACGTCCTGACTTTC | CASSFSPGQLFPGANVLTF
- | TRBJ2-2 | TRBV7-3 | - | TGTGCCAGCAGCTTAACGGTGCGGGGACCCGGGAAGCTGTTTTTT | CASSLTVRGPGKLFF
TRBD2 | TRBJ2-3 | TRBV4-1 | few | TGCGCCAGCAGCCAAGAAAGTCGGGGGACTAGCGGGGGCACAGATACGCAGTATTTT | CASSQESRGTSGGTDTQYF
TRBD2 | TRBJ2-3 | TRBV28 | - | TGTGCCAGCAGTTTATGGGGCTCAGCGGGGGAACACACAGATACGCAGTATTTT | CASSLWGSAGEHTDTQYF
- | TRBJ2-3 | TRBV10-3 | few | TGTGCCATCACTAGGGGCGATGGGGCACATACGCAGTATTTT | CAITRGDGAHTQYF
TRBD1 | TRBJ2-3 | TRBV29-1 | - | TGCAGCGTTGGGGACAGATTCACAGATACGCAGTATTTT | CSVGDRFTDTQYF
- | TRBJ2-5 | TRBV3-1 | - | TGTGCCAGCAGCCAAGCCTCAGGGTCTCAGGAGACCCAGTACTTC | CASSQASGSQETQYF
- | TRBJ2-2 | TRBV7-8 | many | TGTGCCAGCAGCTCGAGGACAACGAACACCGGGGAGCTGTTTTTT | CASSSRTTNTGELFF
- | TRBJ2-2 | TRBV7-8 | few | TGTGCCAGCAGCAGACGACAGGCGAGGAACACCGGGGAGCTGTTTTTT | CASSRRQARNTGELFF
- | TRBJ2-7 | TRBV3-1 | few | TGTGCCAGCAGCCAAGGACTACGCTCCTACGAGCAGTACTTC | CASSQGLRSYEQYF
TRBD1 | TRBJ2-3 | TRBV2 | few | TGTGCCAGCAGTATTACAGGGGTCACAGATACGCAGTATTTT | CASSITGVTDTQYF
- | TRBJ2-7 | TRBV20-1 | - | TGCAGTGCTAGGGAGGTAGGACTCTACGAGCAGTACTTC | CSAREVGLYEQYF
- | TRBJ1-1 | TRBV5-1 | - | TGCGCCAGCAGCTGGCAGGGTAAGGACACTGAAGCTTTCTTT | CASSWQGKDTEAFF
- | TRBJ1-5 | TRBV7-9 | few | TGTGCCAGCAGCTTATCGTCGGGGGATCAGCCCCAGCATTTT | CASSLSSGDQPQHF
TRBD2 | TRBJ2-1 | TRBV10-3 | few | TGTGCCATCAGTGAGACTAGCGGGGGCTCCAATGAGCAGTTCTTC | CAISETSGGSNEQFF
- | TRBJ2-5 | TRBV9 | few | TGTGCCAGCAGCGTAGGGGGGGACCATGAGACCCAGTACTTC | CASSVGGDHETQYF
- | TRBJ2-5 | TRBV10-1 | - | TGCGCCAGCAGCTGGGGGGCCACGGAGACCCAGTACTTC | CASSWGATETQYF
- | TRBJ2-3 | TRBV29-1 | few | TGCAGCGTTGAGACGGGGCCCACAGATACGCAGTATTTT | CSVETGPTDTQYF
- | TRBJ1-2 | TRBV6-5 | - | TGTGCCAGCAGTTACGGGACTGGCTACACCTTC | CASSYGTGYTF
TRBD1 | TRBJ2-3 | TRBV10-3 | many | TGTGCCATCAGTGATAGGGGGCAGGATACGCAGTATTTT | CAISDRGQDTQYF
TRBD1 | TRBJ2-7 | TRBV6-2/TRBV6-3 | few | TGTGCCAGCAGTCAGGACAGGTCCTACGAGCAGTACTTC | CASSQDRSYEQYF
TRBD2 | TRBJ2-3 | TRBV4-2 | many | TGTGCCAGCAGCCAAGAGTTGGTACCGGGGGGACCAGATACGCAGTATTTT | CASSQELVPGGPDTQYF
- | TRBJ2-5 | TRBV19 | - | TGTGCCAGTAGTGCTCACCTAGGCAAAGAGACCCAGTACTTC | CASSAHLGKETQYF
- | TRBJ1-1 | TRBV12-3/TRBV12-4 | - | TGTGCCAGCAGTTTAGGAGACTGGGGCAGTAGGAACACTGAAGCTTTCTTT | CASSLGDWGSRNTEAFF
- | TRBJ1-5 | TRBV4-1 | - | TGCGCCAGCAGCCAAGATAGGCCCTTTCAGCCCCAGCATTTT | CASSQDRPFQPQHF
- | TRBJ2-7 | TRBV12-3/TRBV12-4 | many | TGTGCCAGCAGTCCCCGACGGGGATCCTACGAGCAGTACTTC | CASSPRRGSYEQYF
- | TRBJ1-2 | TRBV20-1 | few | TGCAGTGCTACTCGGGAGAACTATGGCTACACCTTC | CSATRENYGYTF
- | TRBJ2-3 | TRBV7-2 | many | TGTGCCAGCAGCTTAGATCCGGAAACGGATACGCAGTATTTT | CASSLDPETDTQYF
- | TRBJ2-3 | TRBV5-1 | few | TGCGCCAGCAGTTGGCGGACGGTGAGCACAGATACGCAGTATTTT | CASSWRTVSTDTQYF
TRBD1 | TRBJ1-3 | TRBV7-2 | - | TGTGCCAGCAGCCCAGGACAGGCCCGAAACACCATATATTTT | CASSPGQARNTIYF
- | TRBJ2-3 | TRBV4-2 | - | TGTGCCAGCAGCCCCGAACCCAGTTCTAGCACAGATACGCAGTATTTT | CASSPEPSSSTDTQYF
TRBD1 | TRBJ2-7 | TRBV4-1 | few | TGCGCCAGCAGCCGACCGGGACAGGGGCCTAGTCGACCTTACGAGCAGTACTTC | CASSRPGQGPSRPYEQYF
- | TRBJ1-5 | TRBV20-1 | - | TGCAGTGCTAGAGGCAGGGAATATCAGCCCCAGCATTTT | CSARGREYQPQHF
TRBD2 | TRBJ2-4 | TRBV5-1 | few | TGCGCCAGCAGCTTGGAAGCGGGACTCAATGACAAAAACATTCAGTACTTC | CASSLEAGLNDKNIQYF
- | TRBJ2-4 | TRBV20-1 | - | TGCAGTGCTTGGGCGAGGGTTCAGTACTTC | CSAWARVQYF
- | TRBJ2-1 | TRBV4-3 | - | TGCGCCAGCAGCCAAGGGGGGACCGGGTTCAATGAGCAGTTCTTC | CASSQGGTGFNEQFF
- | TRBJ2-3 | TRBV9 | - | TGTGCCAGCAGCCGGGGGCGGAACACAGATACGCAGTATTTT | CASSRGRNTDTQYF
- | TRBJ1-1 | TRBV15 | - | TGTGCCACCAGCAGAGACCTCAGGGAGGAAGCTTTCTTT | CATSRDLREEAFF